The 17 T cell receptor beta chains in this list originate from one sample, sequenced in a study of T-cell reconstitution after alpha-beta-depleted transplantation in children. A TCRbeta library incorporating unique molecular identifiers was prepared. One entry per CDR3 protein results from TCRdb running MiXCR on the PCR reads. The sample contains 280,000 or so distinct CDR3 sequences, roughly 12% of which appear only once. The input for sequencing was peripheral blood, taken 180 days after TCRalphabeta/CD19-depleted stem cell transplant. Receptors originate from a male patient between 2 and 15 years old who had a stem cell transplant for chronic granulomatous disease, so the T cells may come from the graft donor.

This clonotype was detected many times. The CDR3 DNA sequence: TGCAGTGCTACCCGGGGAGCCGGGGAGCTGTTTTTT. It encodes CSATRGAGELFF. The J gene is TRBJ2-2, the V gene TRBV20-1; tentatively, D is TRBD2 (5 bases). The germline gives CDR1 DFQATT, CDR2 SNEGSKA (reference sequence). Trimming left V 4 bases short and J 6 bases short, with 9 bases between. This CDR3 contains 12 residues.

This clonotype has at least ten counts. V usage is TRBV18 and J usage is TRBJ1-5; no clear D. The germline V gene encodes CDR1 KGHSH and CDR2 LQKENI. This CDR3 has 15 residues. Between the trimmed V and J ends, which lost 3 bases and 4 bases, there was a span of 13 bases. The CDR3 sequence is CASSPSFEGNQPQHF. DNA for the CDR3: TGTGCCAGCTCACCCAGTTTCGAGGGAAATCAGCCCCAGCATTTT. Full variable domain (missing parts from reference TRBV18 and TRBJ1-5): NAGVMQNPRHLVRRRGQEARLRCSPMKGHSHVYWYRQLPEEGLKFMVYLQKENIIDESGMPKERFSAEFPKEGPSILRIQQVVRGDSAAYFCASSPSFEGNQPQHFGDGTRLSIL.

This clonotype was seen ten or more times. The chain couples TRBV11-1 to TRBJ2-5; D unresolved. V shed 0 bases and J shed 7 bases, with 9 bases lying between them. The CDR3 contains 13 residues. The germline V gene has CDR1 SGHAT and CDR2 FQDESV (reference sequence). The CDR3 bases are TGTGCCAGCAGCTTAGCGCGAGGCGGGACCCAGTACTTC. Protein sequence: CASSLARGGTQYF.

This clonotype was seen many times. One end of the junction fails to match germline, which may point to a read error. The chain has TRBV12-3 or TRBV12-4 and TRBJ2-2; D is ambiguous. The CDR3 is made up of 12 amino acids. Written as DNA, the CDR3 is TGCGCCAGCAGCTTTGGGACCGGGGAGCTGTTTTTT. Translation gives CASSFGTGELFF.

This clonotype was observed at least ten times. The chain employs TRBV20-1 and TRBJ2-5, with a weak D call TRBD1 (6 bases). V was cut by 5 bases and J by 5 bases, with 18 bases left in between. Germline values: CDR1 DFQATT, CDR2 SNEGSKA (reference sequence). The CDR3 loop spans 14 amino acids. The CDR3 loop is CSAVRGGGIETQYF. The CDR3 DNA follows: TGCAGTGCTGTAAGGGGTGGGGGCATCGAGACCCAGTACTTC.

At least ten counts were recorded for this clonotype. The rearrangement links TRBV5-1 to TRBJ1-1, with 8 nucleotides matching TRBD1. This CDR3 spans 16 amino acids. V lost 4 bases to trimming and J lost 2 bases; unmatched junction nucleotides: 10. Per the germline V gene, CDR1 is SGHRS and CDR2 is YFSETQ. The CDR3, as DNA: TGCGCCAGCAGCCCTAGGACAGGGTCCCTCAACACTGAAGCTTTCTTT. It is translated as CASSPRTGSLNTEAFF. Filled out from reference TRBV5-1 and TRBJ1-1, the complete variable domain reads KAGVTQTPRYLIKTRGQQVTLSCSPISGHRSVSWYQQTPGQGLQFLFEYFSETQRNKGNFPGRFSGRQFSNSRSEMNVSTLELGDSALYLCASSPRTGSLNTEAFFGQGTRLTVV.

This clonotype was detected many times. The chain has TRBV28 and TRBJ2-7, with 12 bases matching TRBD1. CDR3 size: 16 residues. V was clipped by 7 bases and J by 4 bases; unmatched bases: 11. Germline CDR1 and CDR2: MDHEN and SYDVKM. This CDR3 reads CASTPRGTGGAYEQYF. CDR3 nucleotide sequence: TGTGCCAGCACTCCAAGGGGGACAGGGGGCGCATACGAGCAGTACTTC.

In this sample, this clonotype turned up many times. The rearrangement joins TRBV12-3 or TRBV12-4 to TRBJ2-5; 10 nucleotides agree with TRBD2. J gave up 4 bases and V 6 bases, and 8 bases lay outside the gene matches. This CDR3 spans 15 amino acids. CDR3 DNA: TGTGCCAGCAGCCTTCAGCGGGGGGGCCTAGAGACCCAGTACTTC. Its translation is CASSLQRGGLETQYF.

Many counts were recorded for this clonotype. The CDR3 loop reads CASSSEDSWGPHGYTF. As DNA, the CDR3 is TGCGCCAGCAGCTCCGAGGACAGCTGGGGACCACATGGCTACACCTTC. The chain employs TRBV5-1 and TRBJ1-2; tentative D call: TRBD1 (6 bases). This CDR3 spans 16 amino acids. Trimming took 3 bases from V and 6 from J, leaving 21 bases between them. CDR1 is SGHRS, CDR2 YFSETQ, per germline.

This clonotype has more than one count but fewer than ten. The chain uses TRBV7-8 and TRBJ2-2, with TRBD1 matching over 8 bases. V shed 4 bases, J shed 6 bases, and the junction held 4 bases outside the gene matches. CDR3 length: 14 residues. Germline V gene lookup returns CDR1 SGHVS and CDR2 FQNEAQ. CDR3 protein: CASSSRTGPGELFF. The DNA for the CDR3 is TGTGCCAGCAGCTCCCGGACAGGGCCCGGGGAGCTGTTTTTT. Based on the CDR3 plus reference TRBV7-8 and TRBJ2-2, the full variable domain is GAGVSQSPRYKVAKRGQDVALRCDPISGHVSLFWYQQALGQGPEFLTYFQNEAQLDKSGLPSDRFFAERPEGSVSTLKIQRTQQEDSAVYLCASSSRTGPGELFFGEGSRLTVL.

A note on this clonotype: This clone may be a read error of a much larger clone one base away. The J gene is TRBJ2-2, the V gene TRBV12-3 or TRBV12-4, with 7 positions matching TRBD2. CDR3 length equals 16 residues. The CDR3 DNA follows: TGTGCCAGCAGTTTAGACCCGGGACTAAACACCGGGGTGCTGTTTTTT. Translated: CASSLDPGLNTGVLFF.

The table lists this clonotype with many counts. CDR3 nucleotide sequence: TGTGCCAGCAGCTTAGCGATAATTAATGAGCAGTTCTTC. Protein: CASSLAIINEQFF. The chain couples TRBV7-8 to TRBJ2-1; D not resolved. V lost 0 bases, J lost 7 bases, and 7 bases lay in between. Germline V CDR1 and CDR2: SGHVS, FQNEAQ. This CDR3 is built from 13 residues.

This clonotype was detected many times. The chain employs TRBV12-3 or TRBV12-4 and TRBJ2-1; 7 bases are a match to TRBD2. J lost 2 bases, V lost 6 bases, and 10 bases had no gene match. CDR3 length: 16 amino acids. CDR3 nucleotides: TGTGCCAGCAGGCCGTTAGCGGGTCAGACCTACAATGAGCAGTTCTTC. Translated: CASRPLAGQTYNEQFF.

This clonotype was seen ten or more times. The chain combines TRBV20-1 with TRBJ1-1; D is possibly TRBD1 (5 bases). CDR1 is DFQATT, CDR2 SNEGSKA, per germline (reference sequence). This CDR3 is built from 13 residues. Trimming left V 6 bases short and J 3 bases short, with 14 bases between. This CDR3 is CSALWDRDTEAFF. In DNA, the CDR3 is TGCAGTGCCCTGTGGGACCGAGACACTGAAGCTTTCTTT.

As for this clonotype: A much larger clone lies one base from this, so it may be a read error. The chain carries TRBV3-1 and TRBJ2-7; D is ambiguous. The CDR3 has 15 amino acids. Germline CDR1 reads LGHDT; CDR2 reads YNNKEL (reference sequence). The chain's CDR3 is CATSQEVGNSYEQYF. The CDR3 nucleotides are TGTGCCACCAGCCAAGAAGTCGGCAACTCCTACGAGCAGTACTTC.

This rearrangement joins TRBV12-5 to TRBJ2-2, with D unclear. Germline loops: CDR1 LGHNT, CDR2 FRNRAP. Trimming pared 6 bases from V and 4 bases from J, leaving 21 bases between. This CDR3 spans 17 amino acids. CDR3 loop: CASGDSNWAKPTGELFF. Here the CDR3 DNA reads TGTGCTAGTGGCGATTCAAATTGGGCGAAACCCACCGGGGAGCTGTTTTTT.

The table lists this clonotype with many counts. The rearrangement links TRBV11-2 to TRBJ2-3, with D uncertain. With 1 base removed from V and 4 bases from J, the gap between germline ends came to 9 bases. The germline gives CDR1 SGHAT, CDR2 FQNNGV. CDR3 size: 14 residues. The CDR3 DNA reads as TGTGCCAGCAGCTTAGTTAGGTCCTCAGATACGCAGTATTTT. Protein sequence: CASSLVRSSDTQYF.